Shown below are 7 T cell receptor beta chains from a single sample sequenced in a study of brain T cells in children with intractable seizures. Sequenced by immunoSEQ multiplex PCR; TCRdb stores in-frame clones only, minus some. The sample records around 80,000 clones, around nine tenths being singletons. The sample in question was peripheral blood, obtained at surgery. All receptors derive from a girl under 10 years old with Rasmussen encephalitis and intractable seizures.

The V and J genes are TRBV4-1 and TRBJ2-3; TRBD2 agrees at 7 bases. CDR3 length equals 12 residues. CDR1 and CDR2 (germline): MGHRA, YSYEKL. V was clipped by 4 bases and J by 9 bases; unmatched bases: 4. The CDR3 coding sequence is TGCGCCAGCAGCCCCAGCGGGGAGACGCAGTATTTT. This sequence encodes CASSPSGETQYF.

This clone was counted once. As DNA, the CDR3 is TGTGCCACAAAGTCGCTGGACAGGGAAATCGACGAGCAGTACTTC. It encodes CATKSLDREIDEQYF. This chain uses TRBV19 with TRBJ2-7, with 8 bases that match TRBD1. Germline CDR1 LNHDA, CDR2 SQIVND (reference sequence). The V and J ends lost 10 bases and 5 bases, in that order; junction bases with no gene match: 16. The CDR3 is 15 amino acids.

The J gene is TRBJ1-2, the V gene TRBV27; D is possibly TRBD1 (5 bases). The germline CDR1 and CDR2 sequences are MNHEY and SMNVEV (reference sequence). The CDR3 runs 13 residues. The ends were cut back, 6 bases at V and 6 bases at J, with 14 bases in the middle. CDR3 nucleotide sequence: TGTGCCAGCAGCCGAACTTCAGGGAATGGCTACACCTTC. Translated: CASSRTSGNGYTF.

The chain has TRBV11-2 and TRBJ2-1; 7 bases are a match to TRBD2. Germline CDR1 SGHAT, CDR2 FQNNGV. With 4 bases clipped from V and 9 bases from J, the junction kept 6 bases outside the gene matches. CDR3 length: 13 residues. CDR3 sequence reads: CASSWEGGGEQFF. CDR3 bases: TGTGCCAGCAGCTGGGAGGGCGGTGGTGAGCAGTTCTTC.

This chain uses TRBV7-2 with TRBJ2-5; 14 bases align to TRBD2. The germline V gene has CDR1 SGHTA and CDR2 FQGNSA. This CDR3 has 17 amino acids. The junction had 7 bases not matched to a gene; V was cut back by 0 bases and J by 7 bases. The CDR3 nucleotides read TGTGCCAGCAGCTTAGCGCGGACTAGCGGGGGGAATGGGACCCAGTACTTC. It codes for CASSLARTSGGNGTQYF.

The sample holds one count of this clone. The V call is TRBV7-6, the J call TRBJ2-3; D may be TRBD2 (5 bases). CDR3 length equals 16 residues. CDR1 is SGHVS, CDR2 FNYEAQ, per germline. The germline V and J ends were trimmed by 1 base and 5 bases, with 16 bases remaining between them. Here the CDR3 DNA reads TGTGCCAGCAGCTTAGGGACTCGAGCGACGGGAGATACGCAGTATTTT. Protein sequence: CASSLGTRATGDTQYF.

The chain recombines TRBV29-1 with TRBJ1-2; 8 bases are a match to TRBD1. The CDR3 length is 15 residues. V shed 1 base, J shed 8 bases, and the junction held 12 bases outside the gene matches. The germline CDR1 and CDR2 sequences are SQVTM and ANQGSEA. The CDR3 sequence: CSVEGFVGRGQGYTF. CDR3 nucleotide sequence: TGCAGCGTTGAAGGTTTTGTCGGCAGGGGGCAAGGCTACACCTTC.